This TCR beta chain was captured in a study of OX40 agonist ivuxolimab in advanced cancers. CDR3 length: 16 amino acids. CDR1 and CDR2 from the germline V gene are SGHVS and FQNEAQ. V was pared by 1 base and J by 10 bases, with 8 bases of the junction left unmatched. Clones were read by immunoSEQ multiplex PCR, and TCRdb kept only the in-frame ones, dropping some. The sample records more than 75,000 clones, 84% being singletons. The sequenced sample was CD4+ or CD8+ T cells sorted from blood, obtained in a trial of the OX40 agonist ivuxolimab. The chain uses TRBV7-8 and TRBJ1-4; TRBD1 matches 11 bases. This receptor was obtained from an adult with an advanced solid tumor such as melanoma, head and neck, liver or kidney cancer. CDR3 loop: CASSLGDRGERGKLFF. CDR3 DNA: TGTGCCAGCAGCTTAGGGGACAGGGGGGAGAGAGGAAAACTGTTTTTT. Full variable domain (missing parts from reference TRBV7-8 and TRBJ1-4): GAGVSQSPRYKVAKRGQDVALRCDPISGHVSLFWYQQALGQGPEFLTYFQNEAQLDKSGLPSDRFFAERPEGSVSTLKIQRTQQEDSAVYLCASSLGDRGERGKLFFGSGTQLSVL.